The rows below give T cell receptor beta chains drawn from one sample of a study of OX40 agonist ivuxolimab in advanced cancers. Profiled with immunoSEQ multiplex PCR; TCRdb holds only in-frame clones, not every one. The repertoire holds 40,000 or so clones, with around 80% as singletons. Specimen: CD4+ or CD8+ T cells sorted from blood, collected in a trial of the OX40 agonist ivuxolimab. The receptors stem from an adult with an advanced solid tumor such as melanoma, head and neck, liver or kidney cancer. The conserved cysteine and the conserved F or W are not part of the CDR3 here.

v_call cdr3_length cdr3_aa
TRBV27 9 ASSRQGELF
TRBV10-3 12 AISQGGFYNEQF
TRBV19 12 ASTHTGEGTEAF
TRBV19 10 ASRRVNEKLF
TRBV21-1 16 ASSKERTDDYSNQPQH
TRBV7-9 12 ASSLSSSSRGYT
TRBV7-8 12 ASSLQDYRNEQF
TRBV6-5 13 ASSSSSGRNSPLH
TRBV5-1 12 ASSSQLVYNEQF
TRBV5-1 14 ASSHEREKATDTQY
TRBV7-3 13 ASSLVGASGNTIY
TRBV7-8 16 ASSPRGAGGPIDNEQY
TRBV7-9 14 ASSQGVGTNTGELF
TRBV19 13 ASSARQGKRDEQY
TRBV28 12 ASSRGRAYNEQF
TRBV19 12 ASSRYHSNQPQH
TRBV6-6 14 ASSPTGAGANYGYT
TRBV6-5 12 ASSALQGFQPQH
TRBV6-1 13 ASTQGTSGSDEQY
TRBV27 9 ASMTGNEQF
TRBV6-1 14 ASSASSGALTYGYT
TRBV12-5 12 ASGLAWGNQPQH
TRBV7-8 12 ASSLSGGNSPLH
TRBV2 11 ASRTGEYGTAF
TRBV6-5 12 ASSSDSLNTEAF
TRBV5-1 11 ASSLDQNSPLH
TRBV2 12 ASSPRDRVHEQY
TRBV5-4 13 ASSLAAGGLNEQF
TRBV28 16 ASSLGYLRGPGANVLT
TRBV2 10 ASRLTQGGLF
TRBV6-1 11 ASTGNSNQPQH
TRBV30 10 AWSPRGETQY
TRBV5-1 14 ASSPYLSGGLSEQF
TRBV19 12 ATNSGRYGETQY
TRBV5-4 12 ASSAQGTSEKLF
TRBV4-3 13 ASRQGGFTSGELF
TRBV19 13 ASSIDVFSGNTIY
TRBV5-6 12 ASSLATEDQPQH
TRBV5-1 12 ASSLLGGGGEQY
TRBV28 10 ASSSGSYEQY
TRBV2 12 ASSEGRGIGELF
TRBV5-1 9 ASSFSETQY
TRBV5-5 16 ASSLYTRQGSENTEAF
TRBV2 12 ASSFQGVDEKLF
TRBV2 13 ATSGQGSVADTQY
TRBV11-1 11 ASSLAGGYGYT
TRBV7-8 15 ASSSFAGTSGRDTQY
TRBV6-5 11 ASRTAVGYEQY
TRBV5-1 12 ASSWGPGSYEQY
TRBV5-6 11 ASSLPAGGTQY
TRBV5-1 18 ASSLWSGASGRAVQETQY
TRBV19 12 ASSSRQGGYGYT
TRBV9 11 ASSPRDHYEQY
TRBV7-9 15 ASSLSPQGLFGNTIY
TRBV9 13 ASSVGIGETDTQY